This T cell receptor (beta chain) was captured by sequencing in a study of blood T cell repertoires in COVID-19 (dated by TCRdb to 2020 to 2021). Some background on the complete study: Samples from collaborators originated in the United States, Italy and Spain and spanned both the acute and convalescent phases of COVID-19. The prospective study material was composed of cDNA or gDNA derived from T cells, B-cell-depleted T cells, or PBMCs. A de-identified subject ID, COVID-19 status, age in years and sex were almost always included in the sample metadata. The dataset comprised deeply sampled blood TCRbeta repertoires from subjects exposed to, actively infected with, or recovered from COVID-19. The repertoires were released in a freely available public database meant as a resource for research on the immune response to SARS-CoV-2. Where available, HLA class I and class II types were obtained from metadata supplied by the sample provider rather than from assay-based typing. Samples were obtained from the ongoing ImmuneRACE study (first 160 participants) and from roughly 1,300 subjects provided by 6 global collaborators.

Paper-wide results and their limitations: Clinical and demographic metadata were provided uncurated, with the amount varying by source and participant.

Based on the germline V gene, the CDR1 and CDR2 sequences are SGHTA and FQGNSA. Measured from the cysteine to the phenylalanine, the CDR3 is 18 residues long. The entry retains the CDR3 DNA only, 54 bases that are in frame from base 1. V loses 0 bases at its end and J loses 6 bases; junction bases beyond the gene matches: 10. To note about this clone: No cognate antigen has been identified for it. It has no much larger one-base neighbor in the sample; base qualities were not kept.

Whole blood was collected in K2EDTA tubes by collaborating institutions according to the institutions' own protocols. For TCRbeta analysis, collaborator samples were shipped as frozen whole blood, as isolated PBMCs, or as DNA extracted from either sample type. The immunoSEQ Assay, a bias-controlled multiplex PCR, was used to amplify TCRbeta CDR3 regions from genomic DNA. Per the authors' processing: The number of nucleated cells in each sample was estimated from the amplification of reference gene primers within the assay. To quantify the absolute abundance of each unique TCRbeta CDR3 rearrangement, sequence reads were collapsed and filtered. For each sample, productive Simpson clonality was calculated as the square root of Simpson's diversity index across productive rearrangements. Imported from immuneACCESS, the table was reduced by TCRdb to in-frame sequences with V and J called. These copies leave out some clones; in studies compared against another copy, an unresolved V gene accounts for under half, and the cause of the remainder is not known. V, J and clone size derive from that table, while D and trimming were established from the DNA sequence. The sample includes roughly 150,000 clones, with roughly nine tenths observed a single time. The ten largest clones take up around 2.9% of the sample.

This TCR came from a woman between 55 and 75 years old with active COVID-19. The material sequenced was peripheral blood. The chain uses TRBV7-2 and TRBJ2-1, with 11 bases matching TRBD2. CDR3 loop: CASSLARLAGSGANEQFF. The DNA is as follows: TGTGCCAGCAGCTTAGCGCGACTAGCGGGGAGTGGGGCCAATGAGCAGTTCTTC.